This is a list of T cell receptor beta chains from one sample in a study of long-term antiretroviral therapy in people with HIV. The protocol was immunoSEQ multiplex PCR, while the TCRdb copy is restricted to in-frame clones and leaves out a portion. Found here are about 22,000 clones, approximately 80% of them singletons; the top ten hold roughly a sixth. Sequenced here: unsorted PBMCs, sampled 0.5 years before starting antiretroviral therapy. The receptors come from a man aged 35-49 years with HIV. CDR3s include the opening cysteine and the closing phenylalanine or tryptophan. The D gene is left open where the match is weak. Size values are once, few and many counts, or a class for expanded clones, and some rows have none.

j_gene | v_gene | d_gene | abundance | CDR3nt | CDR3aa
TRBJ2-7 | TRBV5-6 | TRBD1 | NA | TGTGCCAGCAGCGGGACTCCGGGACAGGGCACGGAGCAGTACTTC | CASSGTPGQGTEQYF
TRBJ1-6 | TRBV19 | TRBD1 | NA | TGTGCCAGTAGTGCGACAGGGGTGGGAAATTCACCCCTCCACTTT | CASSATGVGNSPLHF
TRBJ2-1 | TRBV6-1 | TRBD2 | NA | TGTGCCTGCGGGAGGGTTTACAATGAGCAGTTCTTC | CACGRVYNEQFF
TRBJ2-7 | TRBV11-2 | NA | NA | TGTGCCAGCAGCTCCGACGGGGGCCCCACCTACGAGCAGTACTTC | CASSSDGGPTYEQYF
TRBJ2-7 | TRBV4-1 | NA | NA | TGCGCCAGCAGCCAGCTTGCACAGGGCCACGAGCAGTACTTC | CASSQLAQGHEQYF
TRBJ2-1 | TRBV6-5 | TRBD1 | NA | TGTGCCAGCAGTTACGGGACAGGGGGCTACAATGAGCAGTTCTTC | CASSYGTGGYNEQFF
TRBJ2-7 | TRBV5-1 | TRBD1 | NA | TGCGCCAGCAGCTTGGCCTCCACAGGGGGCGAGCAGTACTTC | CASSLASTGGEQYF
TRBJ1-3 | TRBV11-2 | TRBD1 | NA | TGTGCCAGCAGCAGACGGACAGGGACTGGAAACACCATATATTTT | CASSRRTGTGNTIYF
TRBJ2-2 | TRBV7-2 | TRBD2 | once | TGTGCCAGCAGCTTACGACTAGCGGGGGGGTCGAACACCGGGGAGCTGTTTTTT | CASSLRLAGGSNTGELFF
TRBJ1-5 | TRBV28 | NA | NA | TGTGCCAGCAGTCGCCTTGGCTTGGATCAGCCCCAGCATTTT | CASSRLGLDQPQHF
TRBJ1-2 | TRBV6-5 | NA | NA | TGTGCCAGCAGTTACTCCCGGTATCTTAACTATGGCTACACCTTC | CASSYSRYLNYGYTF
TRBJ2-3 | TRBV9 | TRBD2 | once | TGTGCCAGCACCCGTAGAGGGACTACCACAGATACGCAGTATTTT | CASTRRGTTTDTQYF
TRBJ1-4 | TRBV5-1 | TRBD1 | NA | TGCGCCAGCAGCTTGGAGGGACAGAGTAATGAAAAACTGTTTTTT | CASSLEGQSNEKLFF
TRBJ2-1 | TRBV5-1 | TRBD2 | NA | TGCGCCAGCAGCATAACTAGCGGCTCCTACAATGAGCAGTTCTTC | CASSITSGSYNEQFF
TRBJ1-6 | TRBV28 | TRBD1 | NA | TGTGCCAGCATCCCGGGACAGTCCTTCAATTCACCCCTCCACTTT | CASIPGQSFNSPLHF
TRBJ2-5 | TRBV11-2 | NA | once | TGTGCCAGCAGCACTACAGGGTTGGGGGGCCAAGAGACCCAGTACTTC | CASSTTGLGGQETQYF
TRBJ1-5 | TRBV7-2 | NA | NA | TGTGCCAGCAGCTTAGATAAGGGTCAGCCCCAGCATTTT | CASSLDKGQPQHF
TRBJ1-6 | TRBV7-9 | NA | NA | TGTGCCAGCAGCCCTAGCTCCTATAATTCACCCCTCCACTTT | CASSPSSYNSPLHF
TRBJ2-1 | TRBV2 | TRBD2 | NA | TGTGCCAGCAGTGAACCGGGGAGGGTCAATGAGCAGTTCTTC | CASSEPGRVNEQFF
TRBJ1-2 | TRBV6-1 | NA | once | TGTGCCAGCAGTGAATTGGTGGCAGGGGCCTATGGCTACACCTTC | CASSELVAGAYGYTF
TRBJ2-7 | TRBV7-3 | NA | NA | TGTGCCAGCAGCTTCGGGACGGGGTACGAGCAGTACTTC | CASSFGTGYEQYF
TRBJ2-5 | TRBV7-9 | TRBD2 | NA | TGTGCCAGCAGCTTAGTAGCGGGGGGGCAAGAGACCCAGTACTTC | CASSLVAGGQETQYF
TRBJ2-5 | TRBV9 | NA | NA | TGTGCCAGCAGCCCAGGGGGGGCCCTCCAAGAGACCCAGTACTTC | CASSPGGALQETQYF
TRBJ2-7 | TRBV10-3 | NA | NA | TGTGCCATCAGAGCTACAGGAACCGGGCAGTACTTC | CAIRATGTGQYF